This TCR beta chain stems from a study of blood T cell repertoires in COVID-19 (dated by TCRdb to the early 2020s). Notes on the research overall: Samples covering the acute and convalescent phases of COVID-19 were provided by collaborators in the United States, Italy and Spain. The material from the prospective study consisted of cDNA or gDNA derived from T cells, B-cell-depleted T cells, or PBMCs. Where HLA class I and class II types were available, the types were taken from metadata supplied by the sample provider, not from assay-based typing. Deeply sampled blood TCRbeta repertoires from subjects exposed to, actively infected with, or recovered from COVID-19 were included in the dataset. Samples were obtained from the ongoing ImmuneRACE study (first 160 participants) and from about 1,300 subjects provided by 6 global collaborators. A freely available public database, intended as a resource for researchers studying the immune response to SARS-CoV-2, is where the repertoires were released. Nearly every sample came with metadata listing a de-identified subject ID, COVID-19 status, age in years and sex.

Study-level results and caveats: The amount of clinical and demographic metadata varied by source and participant and was provided uncurated.

As for this clone: Its antigen has not been determined. No base qualities exist here, and no much larger clone lies one base off it.

Collaborating institutions collected whole blood in K2EDTA tubes following their own protocols. For TCRbeta analysis, collaborators shipped samples as frozen whole blood, isolated PBMCs, or DNA extracted from either of those sample types. The immunoSEQ Assay, a bias-controlled multiplex PCR, was used to amplify TCRbeta CDR3 regions from genomic DNA. The study's own analysis went as follows. The number of nucleated cells in each sample was estimated by amplification of reference gene primers within the assay. To quantify the absolute abundance of each unique TCRbeta CDR3 rearrangement, sequence reads were collapsed and filtered. For each sample, productive Simpson clonality was calculated by taking the square root of Simpson's diversity index across productive rearrangements. In TCRdb, the immuneACCESS table is reduced to in-frame sequences with V and J assigned. These tables do not hold every clone; where another copy was compared, an unresolved V gene accounts for under half, and the others remain unexplained. V and J calls and clone size are as listed in that table; D and trimming were resolved from the DNA. The sample records nearly 200,000 clones, about 90% of which are singletons. About 0.81% of the sample belongs to the ten largest clones.

The germline V gene provides CDR1 MDHEN and CDR2 SYDVKM. From cysteine to phenylalanine, the CDR3 is 16 amino acids long. Left in the record is the CDR3 DNA by itself, 48 bases read in frame from the first base. Compared with germline, V lacks 4 bases and J lacks 1 base; bases without a gene match: 7. This TCR was recovered from a woman in her 70s with acute or convalescent COVID-19. The rearranged chain carries TRBV28 and TRBJ1-5; TRBD1 matches 7 bases in the middle. The sequencing input was peripheral blood. The CDR3 reads CASSSGEGQSNQPQHF. The DNA is as follows: TGTGCCAGCAGTTCGGGCGAGGGACAGAGCAATCAGCCCCAGCATTTT.